A selection of T cell receptor beta chains follows, all from one sample in a study of T cell responses to AZD1222 COVID-19 vaccine. The repertoire was sequenced with immunoSEQ multiplex PCR; TCRdb's copy has only in-frame clones and lacks some. This table holds 100,000 to 150,000 clones, roughly nine tenths found once. The specimen was peripheral blood, collected on day 0 of AZD1222 vaccination. All receptors come from an adult in good health. The CDR3 runs from the conserved cysteine through the conserved F or W. Each record gives: CDR3 DNA, CDR3 protein, clone size, V gene, D gene, J gene. A D gene is named only where the DNA matches it firmly. For some rows the clone size is stated as once, few or many, or as a class when expanded; others skip it.

TGTGCCAGCAGCCCCCGTTTCTCGCAGGCGAACACCGGGGAGCTGTTTTTT CASSPRFSQANTGELFF . TRBV7-9 . TRBJ2-2
TGTGCCAGCAGCCCCCCGGCAGGGGTGGACACTGAAGCTTTCTTT CASSPPAGVDTEAFF . TRBV11-2 . TRBJ1-1
TGTGCCAGTTCCACTAGCGGGGGGCCTATTTACACAGATACGCAGTATTTT CASSTSGGPIYTDTQYF . TRBV25-1 TRBD2 TRBJ2-3
TGCGCCAGCAGCGGCAGCTGGGGCTCGTCCTACGAGCAGTACTTC CASSGSWGSSYEQYF . TRBV4-1 . TRBJ2-7
TGTGCCAGCAGTTTATTGACGGGGCTCACCGGGGAGCTGTTTTTT CASSLLTGLTGELFF . TRBV28 . TRBJ2-2
TGTGCCAGCAGTTACTCGTGGACCGGACTAACCTACGAGCAGTACTTC CASSYSWTGLTYEQYF . TRBV6-5 . TRBJ2-7
TGTGCCAGCAGTTACCCTAAGATCGACAGGGCGTGGGACACTGATACGCAGTATTTT CASSYPKIDRAWDTDTQYF . TRBV6-2/TRBV6-3 TRBD1 TRBJ2-3
TGCGCCAGCAGCCAAGGACGGGCGCAAGAGCAGTTCTTC CASSQGRAQEQFF medium-sized TRBV4-1 . TRBJ2-1
TGTGCCAGCAGTTACAGGGCCGGCTACGAGCAGTACTTC CASSYRAGYEQYF . TRBV27 . TRBJ2-7
TGTGCCAGCAGTCGACGGGGCCTGGGGCCAGAGACCCAGTACTTC CASSRRGLGPETQYF . TRBV28 . TRBJ2-5
TGTGCCAGCAGCCTAACCGGGACAGGGGGTTACGAGCAGTACTTC CASSLTGTGGYEQYF once TRBV11-2 TRBD1 TRBJ2-7
TGTGCCAGCAGACCCCGGGACACTTCTAACTATGGCTACACCTTC CASRPRDTSNYGYTF . TRBV7-9 . TRBJ1-2
TGTGCCAGAAGCAAGCGCCGGATGAAAGACGAAAAACTGTTTTTT CARSKRRMKDEKLFF . TRBV5-3 . TRBJ1-4
TGTGCCAGCAGTTGGGACAGTTCGAACACTGAAGCTTTCTTT CASSWDSSNTEAFF few TRBV6-5 TRBD1 TRBJ1-1
TGTGCCAGCAGCTTAGGAGGTCCTCCAGATACGCAGTATTTT CASSLGGPPDTQYF . TRBV13 . TRBJ2-3
TGTGCCAGCAGCAGGAGGGGCGAAAAACTGTTTTTT CASSRRGEKLFF once TRBV11-2 . TRBJ1-4
TGTGCCAGCAGCCTAGGATGGGTCCCGGGAAACACCATATATTTT CASSLGWVPGNTIYF . TRBV3-1/TRBV3-2 . TRBJ1-3
TGTGCCAGCAGTGAGGGCGGAATTGATCAGCCCCAGCATTTT CASSEGGIDQPQHF . TRBV28 . TRBJ1-5
TGTGCCAGCAGTGGGCCCGACCGGGACTTCTATAATTCACCCCTCCACTTT CASSGPDRDFYNSPLHF . TRBV6-4 . TRBJ1-6
TGCGCCAGCAGCTTTGCGGACTCTGGAAACACCATATATTTT CASSFADSGNTIYF . TRBV5-1 . TRBJ1-3
TGTGCCAGCAGCCCACGGGGGGGCCATTTGAATGAGCAGTTCTTC CASSPRGGHLNEQFF . TRBV6-4 TRBD2 TRBJ2-1
TGCGCCAGCAGCCAAGGTCCGGTCCAGGGGGCCAACTATGGCTACACCTTC CASSQGPVQGANYGYTF . TRBV4-3 TRBD1 TRBJ1-2
TGTGCCAGCAGCCCGGGACTAGCGATAATCTCCGGGGAGCTGTTTTTT CASSPGLAIISGELFF . TRBV14 TRBD2 TRBJ2-2
TGTGCCAGTACCCTGGACAGGGATAAGAACTATGGCTACACCTTC CASTLDRDKNYGYTF . TRBV19 TRBD1 TRBJ1-2
TGTGCCAGCAGCTTAGAACTAGCGGTCACAGATACGCAGTATTTT CASSLELAVTDTQYF . TRBV7-2 TRBD2 TRBJ2-3
TGTGCCAGCAGCGCAACAGGGGCCTTGGAAGCTTTCTTT CASSATGALEAFF . TRBV11-1 TRBD1 TRBJ1-1
TGTGCCAGCAGCACAGTGGAGGGGGTCTACGAGCAGTACTTC CASSTVEGVYEQYF . TRBV27 . TRBJ2-7
TGTGCCAGCAGTTCACCGGGGACAGTCTACAATGAGCAGTTCTTC CASSSPGTVYNEQFF . TRBV28 TRBD1 TRBJ2-1
TGTGCCAGCTCACCGGACAGGGTCTATGGCTACACCTTC CASSPDRVYGYTF . TRBV18 TRBD1 TRBJ1-2
TGTGCCAGCAGTTACACCACCCTGGGACAGAGCTACGAGCAGTACTTC CASSYTTLGQSYEQYF . TRBV6-5 TRBD1 TRBJ2-7
TGTGCCAGCAGTTACAGAACAGGGGCCACAGGTGATCCCCAGCATTTT CASSYRTGATGDPQHF . TRBV6-2/TRBV6-3 TRBD1 TRBJ1-5
TGTGCCACCGCGACAGGGTTTTACAATGAGCAGTTCTTC CATATGFYNEQFF once TRBV12-3/TRBV12-4 TRBD1 TRBJ2-1